The 10 T cell receptor beta chains listed next were all sequenced from one sample in a study of a mutant IDH1 vaccine in newly diagnosed glioma. Time point defined: baseline, week 1 (first vaccination visit). Specified treatment: pre-vaccination baseline after standard-of-care therapy. Assay: immunoSEQ multiplex PCR; the TCRdb copy retains only in-frame clones and omits some. The repertoire includes 90,000 to 95,000 clones, 80% to 90% of them detected once, and approximately 7.4% sits in the top ten. Here the sequenced sample was PBMCs, taken from a glioma patient treated with radiotherapy, temozolomide or both. The receptors originated from a woman aged 45-59 years with glioma.

The V and J genes are TRBV6-1 and TRBJ2-5; TRBD1 or TRBD2 may be the D gene (6 bases each). Germline-derived CDR1 and CDR2 are MNHNS and SASEGT. V lost 3 bases, J lost 5 bases, and 13 bases lay in between. The CDR3 is made up of 14 amino acids. The CDR3 is CASSDRGARETQYF. DNA of the CDR3: TGTGCCAGCAGTGATAGGGGGGCGCGGGAGACCCAGTACTTC.

This clone was seen only once. The chain links TRBV5-6 to TRBJ1-5, with D possibly TRBD1 on 5 matching bases. The CDR3 spans 14 residues. CDR1 and CDR2 (germline): SGHDT, YYEEEE. V was trimmed by 4 bases and J by 4 bases, leaving 12 bases between them. The CDR3 DNA reads TGTGCCAGCAGCAGGGGCCAGGCAAATCAGCCCCAGCATTTT. Residues: CASSRGQANQPQHF.

CDR3 residues: CASSQDGERYGYTF. Here the CDR3 DNA reads TGCGCCAGCAGCCAAGACGGGGAACGCTATGGCTACACCTTC. The chain combines TRBV4-1 with TRBJ1-2; the D is unclear. V was shortened by 0 bases and J by 4 bases, with 9 bases between the two germline ends. The CDR3 has 14 residues. Germline CDR1 reads MGHRA; CDR2 reads YSYEKL.

The chain recombines TRBV5-6 with TRBJ1-4, with 9 bases aligning to TRBD1. From germline, CDR1 is SGHDT and CDR2 YYEEEE. The CDR3 is 14 residues long. Losses at the gene ends were 2 bases for V and 7 bases for J; bases not matched to a gene: 3. The DNA for the CDR3 is TGTGCCAGCAGCTTCGGACAGGGGAGTGAAAAACTGTTTTTT. Translation: CASSFGQGSEKLFF.

This clone appeared a single time. The rearrangement joins TRBV5-4 to TRBJ2-7, with 12 bases matching TRBD2. The CDR3 is 17 amino acids. Germline lookup yields CDR1 SGHNT and CDR2 YYREEE (reference sequence). V trimming: 3 bases; J trimming: 0 bases; junction bases outside the gene matches: 7. CDR3 coding DNA: TGTGCCAGCAGCTCCGGGACTAGCGGGTCTCACTCCTACGAGCAGTACTTC. Protein: CASSSGTSGSHSYEQYF.

J is TRBJ2-3 and V is TRBV5-1; D unresolved. The CDR3 extends over 14 amino acids. Germline lookup yields CDR1 SGHRS and CDR2 YFSETQ. Trimming stripped 4 bases from V and 2 bases from J, with 11 bases between. The CDR3 nucleotides are TGCGCCAGCAGCCCCCCCGGATACACAGATACGCAGTATTTT. It encodes CASSPPGYTDTQYF.

Points on this clone: The junction departs from the called germline gene at one end, perhaps through a read error. This rearrangement joins TRBV15 to TRBJ1-6, with 8 bases identical to TRBD1. Germline CDR1 LNHNV, CDR2 YYDKDF (reference sequence). The length of the CDR3 is 16 residues. The CDR3 sequence is CATSTRQGPYNSPLHF. CDR3 in DNA: TGTGCCACCAGCACAAGACAGGGGCCCTACAATTCACCCCTCCACTTT.

The rearrangement links TRBV10-3 to TRBJ1-6; perhaps TRBD1 as D (5 bases). The V end was cut by 2 bases, the J end by 0 bases, with 5 bases between. This CDR3 has 15 residues. The germline V gene has CDR1 ENHRY and CDR2 SYGVKD. The chain's CDR3 is CAISETGSYNSPLHF. For the CDR3, the DNA is TGTGCCATCAGTGAGACAGGCTCCTATAATTCACCCCTCCACTTT.

This chain connects TRBV5-4 to TRBJ1-2, with D unresolved. CDR1 SGHNT and CDR2 YYREEE come from the germline V gene (reference sequence). The CDR3 is made up of 13 amino acids. Trimming removed 2 bases from V and 4 bases from J, with 9 bases in between. CDR3 amino acids: CASSLTRTYGYTF. The CDR3 DNA follows: TGTGCCAGCAGCTTAACAAGGACCTATGGCTACACCTTC.

The chain carries TRBV5-1 and TRBJ1-6; D unclear. From germline, CDR1 is SGHRS and CDR2 YFSETQ. This CDR3 has 16 residues. V was pared by 9 bases and J by 0 bases, with 16 bases between. The CDR3 nucleotides are TGCGCCATTACCCCCGAGCCACGCTCCTATAATTCACCCCTCCACTTT. It translates to CAITPEPRSYNSPLHF.